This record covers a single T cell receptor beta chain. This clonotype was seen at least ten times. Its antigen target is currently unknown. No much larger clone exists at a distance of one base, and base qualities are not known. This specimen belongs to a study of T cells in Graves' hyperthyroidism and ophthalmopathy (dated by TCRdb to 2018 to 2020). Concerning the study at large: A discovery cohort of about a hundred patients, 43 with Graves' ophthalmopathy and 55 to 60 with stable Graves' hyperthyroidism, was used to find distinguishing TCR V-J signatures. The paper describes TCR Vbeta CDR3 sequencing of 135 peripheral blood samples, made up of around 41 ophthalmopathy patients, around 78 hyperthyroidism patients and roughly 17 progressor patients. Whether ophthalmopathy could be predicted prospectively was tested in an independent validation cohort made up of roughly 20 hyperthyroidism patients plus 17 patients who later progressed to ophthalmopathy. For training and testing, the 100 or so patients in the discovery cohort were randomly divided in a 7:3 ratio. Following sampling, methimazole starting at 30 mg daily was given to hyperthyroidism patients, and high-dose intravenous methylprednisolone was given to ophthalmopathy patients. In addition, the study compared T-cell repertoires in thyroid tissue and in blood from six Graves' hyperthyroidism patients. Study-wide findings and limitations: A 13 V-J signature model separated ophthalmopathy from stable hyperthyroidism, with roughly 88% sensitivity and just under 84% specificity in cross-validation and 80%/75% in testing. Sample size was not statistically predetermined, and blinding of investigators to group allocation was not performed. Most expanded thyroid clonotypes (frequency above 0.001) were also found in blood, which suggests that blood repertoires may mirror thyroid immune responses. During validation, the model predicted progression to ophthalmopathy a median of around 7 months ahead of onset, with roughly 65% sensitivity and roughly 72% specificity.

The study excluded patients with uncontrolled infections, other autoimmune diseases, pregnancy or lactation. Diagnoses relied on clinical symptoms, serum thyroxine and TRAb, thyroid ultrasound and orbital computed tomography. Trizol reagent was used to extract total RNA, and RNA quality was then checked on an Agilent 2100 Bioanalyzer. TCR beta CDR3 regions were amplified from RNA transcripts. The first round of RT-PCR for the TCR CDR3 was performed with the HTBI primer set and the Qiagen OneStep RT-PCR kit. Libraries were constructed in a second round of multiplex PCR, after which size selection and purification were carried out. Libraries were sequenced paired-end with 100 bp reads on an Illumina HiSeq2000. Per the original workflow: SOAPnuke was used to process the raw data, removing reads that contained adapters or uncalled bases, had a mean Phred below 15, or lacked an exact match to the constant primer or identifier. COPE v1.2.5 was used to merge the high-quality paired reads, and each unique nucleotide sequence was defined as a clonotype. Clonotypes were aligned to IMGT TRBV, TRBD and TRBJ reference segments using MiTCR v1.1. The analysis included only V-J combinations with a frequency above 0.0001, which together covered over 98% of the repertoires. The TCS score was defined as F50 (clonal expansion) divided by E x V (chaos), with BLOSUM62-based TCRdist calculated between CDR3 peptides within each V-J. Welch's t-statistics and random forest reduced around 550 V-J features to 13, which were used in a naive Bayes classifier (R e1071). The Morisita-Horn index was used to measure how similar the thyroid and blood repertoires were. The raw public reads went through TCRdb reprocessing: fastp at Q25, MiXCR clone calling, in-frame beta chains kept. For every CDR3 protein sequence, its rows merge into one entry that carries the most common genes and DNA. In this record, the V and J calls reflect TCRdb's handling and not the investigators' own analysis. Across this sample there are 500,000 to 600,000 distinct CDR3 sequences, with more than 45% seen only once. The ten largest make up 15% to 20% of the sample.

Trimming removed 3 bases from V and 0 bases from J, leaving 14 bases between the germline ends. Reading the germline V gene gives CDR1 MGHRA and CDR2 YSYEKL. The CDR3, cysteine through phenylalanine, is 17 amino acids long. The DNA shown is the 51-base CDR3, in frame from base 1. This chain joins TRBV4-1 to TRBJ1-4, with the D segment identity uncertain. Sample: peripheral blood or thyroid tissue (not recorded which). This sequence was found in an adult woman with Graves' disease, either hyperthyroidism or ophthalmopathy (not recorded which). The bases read TGCGCCAGCAGCCACCCCGCCGACTTTTCAACTAATGAAAAACTGTTTTTT. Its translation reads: CASSHPADFSTNEKLFF.